This T cell receptor (beta chain) was observed in a study of OX40 agonist ivuxolimab in advanced cancers. The wider study: People who had prior anti-PD-1, anti-PD-L1 or anti-CTLA-4 therapy could take part, and under 45% had some.

Regarding the study as a whole: Averaged across samples, CD8+ T cells carried more expanded clones than CD4+ did.

Sampling times: baseline, cycle 4 day 1, cycle 7 day 1. The ends lost 7 bases at V and 5 bases at J; junction bases unmatched: 9. The CDR3 has 16 amino acids. Germline V gives CDR1 SGHKS, CDR2 YYEKEE (reference sequence). A word on this clone: Its antigen remains unknown.

Sequencing was performed with immunoSEQ multiplex PCR; in TCRdb, only in-frame clones are kept and a portion is missing. The table has about 64,000 clones, 80% to 90% seen once. This clonotype originated in an adult with an advanced solid tumor such as melanoma, head and neck, liver or kidney cancer. The sample consisted of CD4+ or CD8+ T cells sorted from blood, taken in a trial of the OX40 agonist ivuxolimab. This rearrangement joins TRBV5-5 to TRBJ2-5, with 15 bases that match TRBD2. For the CDR3, the DNA is TGTGCCAGCCTCCCGGGACTAGCGGGAGGTTTTGAGACCCAGTACTTC. Translation gives CASLPGLAGGFETQYF.